This T cell receptor (beta chain) appears in the sequencing data of a study of blood T cell repertoires in COVID-19. Between the trimmed V and J ends, which lost 3 bases and 0 bases, there was a span of 8 bases. Looked up from germline, CDR1 is SEHNR and CDR2 is FQNEAQ (reference sequence). The CDR3 has 14 amino acids. This clone came up once. Sequencing used immunoSEQ multiplex PCR; TCRdb keeps in-frame clones, though not all of them. The profile shows 250,000 to 350,000 clones, around 85% of them singletons. Sequences were obtained from peripheral blood. The source of this sequence is a woman in her forties or fifties with active or convalescent COVID-19. The rearrangement joins TRBV7-9 to TRBJ1-1; TRBD1 is a possible D gene (5 bases). CDR3 in DNA: TGTGCCAGCAGCTTTCGGGACTTGAACACTGAAGCTTTCTTT. This gives the protein CASSFRDLNTEAFF.